This T cell receptor beta chain originates from a study of cytomegalovirus exposure and HLA in healthy donors. Trimming took off 5 bases at V and 0 bases at J, with 12 bases between the two ends. Looked up from germline, CDR1 is SGHRS and CDR2 is YFSETQ. CDR3 length: 15 amino acids. Primers for the PCR totalled 60 Vbeta and 13 Jbeta. Clones were sequenced by immunoSEQ multiplex PCR, and TCRdb holds only the in-frame ones, with some missing. The data show under 200,000 clones, around 77% seen once. Whole-study findings and limits: A later analysis by the authors found several of the most significant clusters apparently linked to common viral pathogens.

About this clone: The antigen is unknown.

The chain links TRBV5-1 to TRBJ2-1, with a weak D call TRBD2 (5 bases). This receptor was taken from a woman aged 45-65 years in good health and CMV-seropositive. Sequencing was done on a sample of PBMCs. The chain's CDR3 is CASRIVANSYNEQFF. As DNA, the CDR3 is TGCGCCAGCAGAATTGTAGCGAACTCCTACAATGAGCAGTTCTTC. The variable domain in full, with the rest retrieved from reference TRBV5-1 and TRBJ2-1, is KAGVTQTPRYLIKTRGQQVTLSCSPISGHRSVSWYQQTPGQGLQFLFEYFSETQRNKGNFPGRFSGRQFSNSRSEMNVSTLELGDSALYLCASRIVANSYNEQFFGPGTRLTVL.